The 20 T cell receptor beta chains listed next were all sequenced from one sample in a study of shared clonotypes between healthy human individuals. Method: immunoSEQ multiplex PCR; TCRdb's copy keeps in-frame clones and lacks some. This sample has about 590,000 clones, with around 95% found just once. CD45RO-negative cells were positively selected for CCR7, leaving out terminally differentiated effector memory CD45RA+ cells. The sample comprised naive CD8+ T cells sorted from blood. The receptors here all came from a woman aged 25 to 39 in good health.

The rearrangement joins TRBV19 to TRBJ1-2, with D maybe TRBD1 (5 bases). CDR3 length: 15 amino acids. The ends were cut back, 5 bases at V and 3 bases at J, with 16 bases in the middle. Looked up from germline, CDR1 is LNHDA and CDR2 is SQIVND (reference sequence). The CDR3 loop is CASSPGDAGYYGYTF. The CDR3 DNA is TGTGCCAGTAGTCCCGGGGACGCCGGGTACTATGGCTACACCTTC.

The chain links TRBV5-4 to TRBJ1-2; no clear D. Germline V gene lookup returns CDR1 SGHNT and CDR2 YYREEE (reference sequence). The CDR3 extends over 16 amino acids. V was clipped by 4 bases and J by 4 bases, with 20 bases between them. In nucleotides, the CDR3 is TGTGCCAGCAGCGCCTTGAGGACCCATGGAGGCTATGGCTACACCTTC. Encoded protein: CASSALRTHGGYGYTF.

The chain joins TRBV12-2 to TRBJ2-7. TRBV12-2 is classified as a pseudogene. The CDR3 loop spans 16 amino acids. In DNA, the CDR3 is TGTGCAAGTCGCTTGGAGGGGGGGACAGTTGGGTACGAGCAGTACTTC. Its translation: CASRLEGGTVGYEQYF.

In its sample, this clone was seen once. The chain joins TRBV6-5 to TRBJ2-4; possible D gene TRBD2, 6 bases. The CDR3 loop spans 16 amino acids. Germline CDR1 MNHEY, CDR2 SVGAGI. Between the trimmed V and J ends, which lost 2 bases and 7 bases, there was a span of 18 bases. The CDR3 protein is CASSYTGGLGMNIQYF. CDR3 DNA: TGTGCCAGCAGTTACACCGGAGGGTTGGGCATGAACATTCAGTACTTC.

About this clone: The sample holds other DNA sequences that translate to the same CDR3. The chain has TRBV27 and TRBJ2-2; D gene ambiguous. The germline CDR1 and CDR2 sequences are MNHEY and SMNVEV (reference sequence). This CDR3 spans 14 amino acids. V dropped 6 bases and J dropped 2 bases, with 10 bases sitting between them. CDR3 sequence reads: CASSPGLNTGELFF. The CDR3 DNA sequence: TGTGCCAGCAGCCCCGGGTTAAACACCGGGGAGCTGTTTTTT.

The chain links TRBV6-6 to TRBJ2-1, with 16 bases aligning to TRBD2. The CDR3 contains 15 residues. V lost 6 bases to trimming and J lost 5 bases; unmatched junction nucleotides: 1. Germline CDR1 is MNHNY and CDR2 is SVGAGI (reference sequence). CDR3 nucleotide sequence: TGTGCCAGCAGGGGACTAGCGGGAGGGAACAATGAGCAGTTCTTC. This translates into CASRGLAGGNNEQFF.

The chain carries TRBV27 and TRBJ1-4, with 9 bases lining up with TRBD1. Germline lookup yields CDR1 MNHEY and CDR2 SMNVEV (reference sequence). There are 16 residues in the CDR3. With V trimmed by 3 bases and J by 5 bases, 7 bases remained unmatched. CDR3 amino acids: CASSFLGTGLNEKLFF. In nucleotides, the CDR3 is TGTGCCAGCAGTTTCCTCGGGACAGGGCTGAATGAAAAACTGTTTTTT.

This chain connects TRBV27 to TRBJ2-7, with D perhaps TRBD2 (6 bases). The CDR3 contains 14 residues. Trimming shortened V by 4 bases and J by 3 bases, and 13 bases separated the two germline ends. Germline assignment: CDR1 MNHEY and CDR2 SMNVEV (reference sequence). This chain's CDR3 is CASSSRDSYYEQYF. The CDR3 DNA reads TGTGCCAGCAGTTCCCGGGACTCATACTACGAGCAGTACTTC.

The V call is TRBV28, the J call TRBJ2-7; D gene uncertain. CDR3 length: 14 amino acids. V was pared by 6 bases and J by 0 bases, with 12 bases between. Germline lookup yields CDR1 MDHEN and CDR2 SYDVKM. The CDR3 loop is CASSLTTYSYEQYF. The CDR3 coding sequence is TGTGCCAGCAGCCTGACCACATACTCCTACGAGCAGTACTTC.

V gene TRBV7-9 combines with J gene TRBJ1-1; no definite D call. Trimming removed 1 base at V and 1 base at J, with 4 bases between. Germline CDR1 and CDR2: SEHNR and FQNEAQ (reference sequence). This CDR3 has 13 amino acids. The chain's CDR3 is CASSLGANTEAFF. CDR3 DNA sequence: TGTGCCAGCAGCTTAGGGGCGAACACTGAAGCTTTCTTT.

This sequence joins TRBV4-1 and TRBJ2-7; tentative D call: TRBD1 (8 bases). Germline CDR1 is MGHRA and CDR2 is YSYEKL. The CDR3 is made up of 17 amino acids. Trimming shortened V by 0 bases and J by 3 bases, and 18 bases separated the two germline ends. The CDR3 DNA reads TGCGCCAGCAGCCAAGATCTGTTGGACAGGGAGGGCTACGAGCAGTACTTC. Encoded protein: CASSQDLLDREGYEQYF.

The rearrangement links TRBV5-1 to TRBJ1-1; 8 nucleotides line up with TRBD1. Germline lookup yields CDR1 SGHRS and CDR2 YFSETQ. This CDR3 is 14 amino acids long. The V segment lost 2 bases and the J segment 4 bases; nucleotides outside the gene matches: 4. The CDR3 reads CASSFRGLSTEAFF. DNA of the CDR3: TGCGCCAGCAGCTTCAGGGGGCTCAGCACTGAAGCTTTCTTT.

This clone was seen only once. The rearrangement uses TRBV7-8 and TRBJ1-1, with TRBD1 identical over 8 bases. The CDR3 runs 15 residues. Germline CDR1 and CDR2: SGHVS and FQNEAQ. After removal of 1 base from V and 4 bases from J, the junction contained 5 bases not matched to a gene. This chain's CDR3 is CASSLDRGSITEAFF. In DNA form, the CDR3 reads TGTGCCAGCAGCTTAGACAGGGGGTCGATCACTGAAGCTTTCTTT.

The V call is TRBV29-1, the J call TRBJ2-1, with D tentatively TRBD2 (5 bases). V was shortened by 1 base and J by 2 bases, with 15 bases between the two germline ends. In germline, CDR1 is SQVTM, CDR2 ANQGSEA. The CDR3 extends over 16 amino acids. CDR3: CSVEGAEAGPYNEQFF. The CDR3, as DNA: TGCAGCGTTGAAGGTGCGGAGGCTGGGCCCTACAATGAGCAGTTCTTC.

This chain uses TRBV5-4 with TRBJ1-4; D is uncertain. This CDR3 region has 13 residues. Germline CDR1 SGHNT, CDR2 YYREEE (reference sequence). Trimming left V 3 bases short and J 8 bases short, with 11 bases between. The CDR3 sequence is CASSWQGGEKLFF. CDR3 DNA: TGTGCCAGCAGCTGGCAAGGAGGCGAAAAACTGTTTTTT.

In DNA form, the CDR3 reads TGTGCCAGCAGCATATCTAGGGCTGATGAGCAGTTCTTC. Amino acids: CASSISRADEQFF. The rearrangement links TRBV11-3 to TRBJ2-1; D gene unclear. The CDR3 consists of 13 residues. Trimming removed 5 bases at V and 8 bases at J, with 13 bases between. From germline, CDR1 is SGHNT and CDR2 YENEEA.

The chain recombines TRBV4-1 with TRBJ2-2; D may be TRBD2 (5 bases). V lost 4 bases to trimming and J lost 1 base, with 16 bases between them. The CDR3 length is 17 residues. CDR1 and CDR2 (germline): MGHRA, YSYEKL. Here the CDR3 reads CASSLRSSSGNTGELFF. The CDR3 DNA reads TGCGCCAGCAGCCTCCGTTCGTCCAGCGGGAACACCGGGGAGCTGTTTTTT.

This clone has a single count. CDR3 sequence (DNA): TGTGCCAGCAGTTGGACAGGGGGCTCTCAGCCCCAGCATTTT. Translated: CASSWTGGSQPQHF. The chain uses TRBV27 and TRBJ1-5, with 11 bases fitting TRBD1. V trimming: 4 bases; J trimming: 6 bases; junction bases outside the gene matches: 2. The CDR3 is 14 residues long. Germline CDR1 and CDR2: MNHEY and SMNVEV (reference sequence).

This clone was observed a handful of times. This rearrangement joins TRBV13 to TRBJ1-4; D unresolved. The V and J ends lost 0 bases and 12 bases respectively, with 11 bases between them. The germline V gene has CDR1 PRHDT and CDR2 FYEKMQ (reference sequence). The CDR3 loop spans 13 amino acids. The CDR3 region is CASSLGQVRELFF. The CDR3, as DNA: TGTGCCAGCAGCTTAGGCCAGGTTCGAGAACTGTTTTTT.

The rearrangement links TRBV28 to TRBJ1-5; possibly TRBD1 for D (5 bases). V lost 5 bases, J lost 4 bases, and 15 bases lay in between. The CDR3 spans 15 residues. CDR1 and CDR2 (germline): MDHEN, SYDVKM. The CDR3 sequence is CASSLNYGGNQPQHF. The CDR3, as DNA: TGTGCCAGCAGTCTAAACTACGGGGGTAATCAGCCCCAGCATTTT.